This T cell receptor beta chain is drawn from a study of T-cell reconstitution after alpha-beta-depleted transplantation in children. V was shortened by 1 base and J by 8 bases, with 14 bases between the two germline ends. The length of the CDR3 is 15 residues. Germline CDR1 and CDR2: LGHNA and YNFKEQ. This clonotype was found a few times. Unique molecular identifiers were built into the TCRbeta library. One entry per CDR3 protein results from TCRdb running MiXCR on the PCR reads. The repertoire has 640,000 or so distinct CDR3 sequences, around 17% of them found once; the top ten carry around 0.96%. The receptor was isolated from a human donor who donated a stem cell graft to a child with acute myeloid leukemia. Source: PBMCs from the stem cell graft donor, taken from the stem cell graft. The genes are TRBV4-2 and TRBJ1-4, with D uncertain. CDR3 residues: CASSQAERKREKLFF. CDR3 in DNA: TGTGCCAGCAGCCAAGCCGAGAGGAAGAGGGAAAAACTGTTTTTT.